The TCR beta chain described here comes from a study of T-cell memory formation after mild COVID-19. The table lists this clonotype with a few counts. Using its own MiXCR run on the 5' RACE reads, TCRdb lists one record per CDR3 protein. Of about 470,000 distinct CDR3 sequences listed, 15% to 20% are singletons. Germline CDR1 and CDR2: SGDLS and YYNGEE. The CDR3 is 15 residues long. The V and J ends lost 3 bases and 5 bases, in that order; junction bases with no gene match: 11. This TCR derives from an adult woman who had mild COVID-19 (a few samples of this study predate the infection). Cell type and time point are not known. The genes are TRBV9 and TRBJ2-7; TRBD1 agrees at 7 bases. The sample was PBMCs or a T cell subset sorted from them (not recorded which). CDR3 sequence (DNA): TGTGCCAGCAGCGACAGGGGTGGGTCCTGGGACGAGCAGTACTTC. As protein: CASSDRGGSWDEQYF.